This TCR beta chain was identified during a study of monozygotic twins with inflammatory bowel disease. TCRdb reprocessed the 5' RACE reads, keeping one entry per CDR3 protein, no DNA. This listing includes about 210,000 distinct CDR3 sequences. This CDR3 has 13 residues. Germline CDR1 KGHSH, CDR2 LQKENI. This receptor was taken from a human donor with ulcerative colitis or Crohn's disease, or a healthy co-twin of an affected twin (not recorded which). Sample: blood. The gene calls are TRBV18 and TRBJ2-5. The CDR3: CASSPLGAETLYF.